The text below deals with one T cell receptor beta chain. What it binds is not known. The data derive from a study of T cell responses to AZD1222 COVID-19 vaccine. Background on the study: Both about-4-week and about-12-week second-dose recipients were combined. General observations from the study: Vaccine-related CD4 TCRs covered spike, predominating at 160-218 and 743-854. Clonal diversity was possibly underestimated, and white British individuals and females predominated among donors. Nearly half of the spike-specific TCRs reportedly recognize variant regions that carry no mutations.

The CDR3 consists of 15 residues. Deletions cut 2 bases from V and 5 bases from J, with 12 bases between. Germline CDR1 is MDHEN and CDR2 is SYDVKM. The repertoire was sequenced with immunoSEQ multiplex PCR; TCRdb's copy has only in-frame clones and lacks some. The repertoire holds just over 150,000 clones, with about nine tenths as singletons. Sequences were derived from peripheral blood, sampled on day 0 of AZD1222 vaccination. V is TRBV28 and J is TRBJ1-4; a weak D match, TRBD1 (5 bases). The receptor was derived from an adult in good health. Written as DNA, the CDR3 is TGTGCCAGCAGTTTAATGTGGGGCGAGAATGAAAAACTGTTTTTT. Translating it yields CASSLMWGENEKLFF.